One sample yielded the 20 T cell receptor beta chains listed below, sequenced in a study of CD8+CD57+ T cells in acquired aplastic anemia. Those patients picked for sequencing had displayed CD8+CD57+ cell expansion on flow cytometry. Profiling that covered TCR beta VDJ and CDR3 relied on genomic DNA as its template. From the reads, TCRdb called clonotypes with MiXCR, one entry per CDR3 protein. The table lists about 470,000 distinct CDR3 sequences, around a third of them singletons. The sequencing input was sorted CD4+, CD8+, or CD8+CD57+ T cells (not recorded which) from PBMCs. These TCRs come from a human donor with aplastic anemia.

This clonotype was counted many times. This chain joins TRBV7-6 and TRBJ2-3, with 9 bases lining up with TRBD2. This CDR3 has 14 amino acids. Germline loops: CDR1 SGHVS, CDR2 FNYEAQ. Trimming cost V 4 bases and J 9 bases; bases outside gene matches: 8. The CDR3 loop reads CASSSSAGGRTQYF. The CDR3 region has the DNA TGTGCCAGCAGCTCCTCGGCGGGGGGGCGAACGCAGTATTTT.

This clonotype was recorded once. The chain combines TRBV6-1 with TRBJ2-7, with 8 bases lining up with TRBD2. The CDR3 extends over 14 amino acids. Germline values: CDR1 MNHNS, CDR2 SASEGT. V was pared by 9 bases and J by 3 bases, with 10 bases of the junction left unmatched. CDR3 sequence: CASTDLLAGYEQYF. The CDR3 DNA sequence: TGTGCCAGTACCGACCTCCTAGCGGGCTACGAGCAGTACTTC.

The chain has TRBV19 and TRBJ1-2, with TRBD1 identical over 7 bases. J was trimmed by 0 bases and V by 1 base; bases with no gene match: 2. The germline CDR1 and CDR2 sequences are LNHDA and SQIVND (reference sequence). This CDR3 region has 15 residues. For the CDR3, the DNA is TGTGCCAGTAGTATAGCCGGGACAGCTAACTATGGCTACACCTTC. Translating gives CASSIAGTANYGYTF. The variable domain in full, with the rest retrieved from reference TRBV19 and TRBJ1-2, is DGGITQSPKYLFRKEGQNVTLSCEQNLNHDAMYWYRQDPGQGLRLIYYSQIVNDFQKGDIAEGYSVSREKKESFPLTVTSAQKNPTAFYLCASSIAGTANYGYTFGSGTRLTVV.

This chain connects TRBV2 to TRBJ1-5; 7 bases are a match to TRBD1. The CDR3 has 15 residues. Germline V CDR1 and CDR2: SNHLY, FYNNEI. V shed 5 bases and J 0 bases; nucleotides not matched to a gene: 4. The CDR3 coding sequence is TGTGCCAGCAGTACGACAGGGCTTAGCAATCAGCCCCAGCATTTT. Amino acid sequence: CASSTTGLSNQPQHF.

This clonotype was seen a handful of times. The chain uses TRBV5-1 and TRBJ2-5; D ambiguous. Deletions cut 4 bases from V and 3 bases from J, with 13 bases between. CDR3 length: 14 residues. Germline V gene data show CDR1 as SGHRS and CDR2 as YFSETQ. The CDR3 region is CASSEQITKETQYF. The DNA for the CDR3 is TGCGCCAGCAGCGAACAAATAACGAAAGAGACCCAGTACTTC. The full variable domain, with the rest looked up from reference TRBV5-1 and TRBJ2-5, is KAGVTQTPRYLIKTRGQQVTLSCSPISGHRSVSWYQQTPGQGLQFLFEYFSETQRNKGNFPGRFSGRQFSNSRSEMNVSTLELGDSALYLCASSEQITKETQYFGPGTRLLVL.

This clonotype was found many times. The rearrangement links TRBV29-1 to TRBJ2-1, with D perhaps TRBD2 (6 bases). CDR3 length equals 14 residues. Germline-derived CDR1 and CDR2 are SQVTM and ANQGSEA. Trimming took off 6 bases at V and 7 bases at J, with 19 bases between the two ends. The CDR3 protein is CSVRLEVGANEQFF. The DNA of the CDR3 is TGCAGCGTCCGACTAGAAGTAGGTGCGAATGAGCAGTTCTTC.

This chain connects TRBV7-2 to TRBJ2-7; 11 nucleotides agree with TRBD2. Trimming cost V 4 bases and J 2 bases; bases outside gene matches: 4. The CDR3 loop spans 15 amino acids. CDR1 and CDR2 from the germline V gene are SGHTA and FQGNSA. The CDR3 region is CASSSGLAATYEQYF. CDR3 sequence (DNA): TGTGCCAGCAGCTCGGGACTAGCGGCTACCTACGAGCAGTACTTC.

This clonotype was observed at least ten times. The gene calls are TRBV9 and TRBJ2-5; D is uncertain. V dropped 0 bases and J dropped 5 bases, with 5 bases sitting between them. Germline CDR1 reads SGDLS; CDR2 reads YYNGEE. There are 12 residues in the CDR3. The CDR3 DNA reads TGTGCCAGCAGCGTAGGGGCTGAGACCCAGTACTTC. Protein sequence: CASSVGAETQYF.

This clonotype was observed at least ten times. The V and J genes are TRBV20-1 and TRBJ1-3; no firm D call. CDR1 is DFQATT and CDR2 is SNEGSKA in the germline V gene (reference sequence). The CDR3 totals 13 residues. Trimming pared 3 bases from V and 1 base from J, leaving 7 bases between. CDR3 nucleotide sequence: TGCAGTGCTAGTCCTTCGTCTGGAAACACCATATATTTT. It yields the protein CSASPSSGNTIYF.

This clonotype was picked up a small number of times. Here the CDR3 reads CASSSWGGYDYGYTF. CDR3 coding DNA: TGTGCCAGCAGTTCTTGGGGAGGGTACGACTATGGCTACACCTTC. The chain links TRBV28 to TRBJ1-2; D unclear. The V gene's germline CDR1 is MDHEN and CDR2 SYDVKM. The CDR3 contains 15 residues. V was cut by 4 bases and J by 3 bases, with 15 bases left in between.

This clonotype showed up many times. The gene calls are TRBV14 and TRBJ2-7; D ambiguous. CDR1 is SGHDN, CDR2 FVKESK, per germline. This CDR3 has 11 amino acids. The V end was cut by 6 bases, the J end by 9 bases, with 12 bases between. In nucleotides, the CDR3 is TGTGCCAGCAGTCTTACTTATGTGCAGTACTTC. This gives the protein CASSLTYVQYF.

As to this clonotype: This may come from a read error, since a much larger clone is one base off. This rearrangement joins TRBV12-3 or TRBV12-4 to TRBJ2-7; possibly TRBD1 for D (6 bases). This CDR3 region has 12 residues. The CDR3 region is CASSSRGSEQCF. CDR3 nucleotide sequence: TGTGCCAGCAGCAGCAGGGGATCCGAGCAGTGCTTC.

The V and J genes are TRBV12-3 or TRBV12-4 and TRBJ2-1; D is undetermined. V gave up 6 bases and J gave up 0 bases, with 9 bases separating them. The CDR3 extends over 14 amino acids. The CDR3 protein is CASRDKSSYNEQFF. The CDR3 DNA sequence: TGTGCCAGCAGAGACAAGAGCTCCTACAATGAGCAGTTCTTC.

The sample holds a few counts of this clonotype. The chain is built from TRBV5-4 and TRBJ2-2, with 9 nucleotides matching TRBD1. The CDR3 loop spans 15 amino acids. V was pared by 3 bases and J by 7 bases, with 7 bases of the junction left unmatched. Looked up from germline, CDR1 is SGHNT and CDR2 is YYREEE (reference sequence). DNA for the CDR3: TGTGCCAGCAGCTCCCGGACAGGGGTCTACGGGGAGCTGTTTTTT. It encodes CASSSRTGVYGELFF.

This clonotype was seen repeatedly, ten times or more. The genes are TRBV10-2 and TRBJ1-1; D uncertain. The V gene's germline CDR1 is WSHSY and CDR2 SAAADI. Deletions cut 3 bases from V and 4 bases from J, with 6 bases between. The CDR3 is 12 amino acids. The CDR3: CASSEATTEAFF. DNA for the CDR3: TGCGCCAGCAGTGAAGCGACCACTGAAGCTTTCTTT.

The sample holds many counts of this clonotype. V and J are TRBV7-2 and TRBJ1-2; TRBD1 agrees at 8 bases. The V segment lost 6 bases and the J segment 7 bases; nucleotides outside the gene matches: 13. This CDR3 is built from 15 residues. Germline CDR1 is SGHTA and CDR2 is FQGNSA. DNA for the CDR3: TGTGCCAGCAGACTAGGGACAGGCGGGCTGGCTGGCTACACCTTC. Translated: CASRLGTGGLAGYTF.

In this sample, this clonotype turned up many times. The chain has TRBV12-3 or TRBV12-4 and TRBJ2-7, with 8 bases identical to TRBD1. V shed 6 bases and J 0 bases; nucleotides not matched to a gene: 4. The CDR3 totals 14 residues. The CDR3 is CASSPGTGSYEQYF. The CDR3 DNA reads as TGTGCCAGCAGCCCTGGGACAGGCTCCTACGAGCAGTACTTC.

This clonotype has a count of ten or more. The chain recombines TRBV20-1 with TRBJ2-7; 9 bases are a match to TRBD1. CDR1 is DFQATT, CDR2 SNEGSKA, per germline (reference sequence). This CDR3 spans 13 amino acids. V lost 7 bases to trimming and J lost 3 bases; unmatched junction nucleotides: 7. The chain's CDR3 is CSGGLGQGYEQYF. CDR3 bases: TGCAGTGGGGGTTTGGGACAGGGCTACGAGCAGTACTTC.

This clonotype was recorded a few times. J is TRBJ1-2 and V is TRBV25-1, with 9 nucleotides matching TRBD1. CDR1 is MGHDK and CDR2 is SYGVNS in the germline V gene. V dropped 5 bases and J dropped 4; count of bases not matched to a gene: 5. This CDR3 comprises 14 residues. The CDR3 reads CASSLPGQGYGYTF. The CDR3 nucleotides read TGTGCCAGCAGTCTGCCGGGACAGGGCTATGGCTACACCTTC.

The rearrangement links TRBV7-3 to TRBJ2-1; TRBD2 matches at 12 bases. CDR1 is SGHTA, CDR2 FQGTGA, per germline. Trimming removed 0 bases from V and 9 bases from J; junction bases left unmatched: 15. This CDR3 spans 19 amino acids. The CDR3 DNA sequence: TGTGCCAGCAGCTTAACTCCAGGCGCCCTAGCGGGGGGGCCTCGTGAGCAGTTCTTC. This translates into CASSLTPGALAGGPREQFF.